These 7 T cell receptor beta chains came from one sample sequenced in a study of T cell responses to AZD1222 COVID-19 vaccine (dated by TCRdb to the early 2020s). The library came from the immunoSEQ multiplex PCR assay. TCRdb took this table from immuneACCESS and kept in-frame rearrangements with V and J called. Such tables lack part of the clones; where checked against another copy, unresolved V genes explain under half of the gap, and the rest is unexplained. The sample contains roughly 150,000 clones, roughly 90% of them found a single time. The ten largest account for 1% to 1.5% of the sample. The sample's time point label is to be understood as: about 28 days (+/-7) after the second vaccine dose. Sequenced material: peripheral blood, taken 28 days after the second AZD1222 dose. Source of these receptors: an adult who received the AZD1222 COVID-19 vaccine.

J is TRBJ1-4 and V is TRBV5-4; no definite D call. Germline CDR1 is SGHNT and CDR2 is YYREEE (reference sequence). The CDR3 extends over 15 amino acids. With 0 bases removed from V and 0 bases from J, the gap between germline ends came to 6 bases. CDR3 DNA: TGTGCCAGCAGCTTGGACCCAGCAACTAATGAAAAACTGTTTTTT. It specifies CASSLDPATNEKLFF.

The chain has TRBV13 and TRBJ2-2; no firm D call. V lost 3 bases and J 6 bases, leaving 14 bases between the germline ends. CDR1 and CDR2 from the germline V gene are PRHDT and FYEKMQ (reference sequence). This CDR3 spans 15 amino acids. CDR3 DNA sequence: TGTGCCAGCAGCTTGTTGGTTTTAGGGTCCGGGGAGCTGTTTTTT. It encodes CASSLLVLGSGELFF.

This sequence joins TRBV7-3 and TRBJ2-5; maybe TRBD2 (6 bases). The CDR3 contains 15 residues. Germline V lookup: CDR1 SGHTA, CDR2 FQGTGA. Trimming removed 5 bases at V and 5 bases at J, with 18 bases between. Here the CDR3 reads CASSPAMGGVETQYF. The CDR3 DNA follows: TGTGCCAGCAGCCCAGCCATGGGGGGAGTGGAGACCCAGTACTTC.

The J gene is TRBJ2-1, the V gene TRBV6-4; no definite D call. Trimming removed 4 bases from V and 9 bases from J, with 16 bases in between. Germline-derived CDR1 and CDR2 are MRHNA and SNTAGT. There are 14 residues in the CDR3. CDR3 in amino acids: CASSATGDQIEQFF. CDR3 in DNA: TGTGCCAGCAGTGCCACCGGTGACCAAATTGAGCAGTTCTTC.

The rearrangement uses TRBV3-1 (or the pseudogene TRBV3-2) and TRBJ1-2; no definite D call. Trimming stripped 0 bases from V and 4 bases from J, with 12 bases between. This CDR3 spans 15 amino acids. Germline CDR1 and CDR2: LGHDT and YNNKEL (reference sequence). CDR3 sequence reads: CASSQDSSPSYGYTF. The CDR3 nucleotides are TGTGCCAGCAGCCAAGATTCCAGCCCGTCCTATGGCTACACCTTC.

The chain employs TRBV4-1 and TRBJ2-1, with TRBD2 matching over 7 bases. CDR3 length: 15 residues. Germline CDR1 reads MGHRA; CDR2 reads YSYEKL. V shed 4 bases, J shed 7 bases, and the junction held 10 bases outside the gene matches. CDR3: CASSLRLAADNEQFF. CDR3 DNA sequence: TGCGCCAGCAGCCTTCGACTAGCAGCGGATAATGAGCAGTTCTTC.

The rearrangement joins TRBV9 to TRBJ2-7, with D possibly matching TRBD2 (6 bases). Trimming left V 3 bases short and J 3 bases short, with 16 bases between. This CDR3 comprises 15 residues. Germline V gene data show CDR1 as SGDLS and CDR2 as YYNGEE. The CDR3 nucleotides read TGTGCCAGCAGCGGAGGCGGGACCCCCAACTACGAGCAGTACTTC. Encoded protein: CASSGGGTPNYEQYF. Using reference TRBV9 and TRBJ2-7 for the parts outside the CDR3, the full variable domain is DSGVTQTPKHLITATGQRVTLRCSPRSGDLSVYWYQQSLDQGLQFLIQYYNGEERAKGNILERFSAQQFPDLHSELNLSSLELGDSALYFCASSGGGTPNYEQYFGPGTRLTVT.